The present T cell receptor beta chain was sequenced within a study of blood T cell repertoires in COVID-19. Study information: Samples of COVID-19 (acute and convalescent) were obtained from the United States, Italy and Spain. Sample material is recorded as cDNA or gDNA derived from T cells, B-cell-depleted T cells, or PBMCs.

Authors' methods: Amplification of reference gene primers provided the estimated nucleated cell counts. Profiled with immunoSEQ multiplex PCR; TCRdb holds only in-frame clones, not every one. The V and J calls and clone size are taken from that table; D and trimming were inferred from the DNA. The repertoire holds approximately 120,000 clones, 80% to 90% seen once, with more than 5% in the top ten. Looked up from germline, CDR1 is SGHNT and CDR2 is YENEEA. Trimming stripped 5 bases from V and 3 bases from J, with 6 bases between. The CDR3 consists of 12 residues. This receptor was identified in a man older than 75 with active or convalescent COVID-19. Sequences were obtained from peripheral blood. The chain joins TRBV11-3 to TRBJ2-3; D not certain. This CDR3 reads CASSPGTDTQYF. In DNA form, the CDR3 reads TGTGCCAGCAGCCCCGGGACAGATACGCAGTATTTT. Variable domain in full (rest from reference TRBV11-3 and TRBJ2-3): EAGVVQSPRYKIIEKKQPVAFWCNPISGHNTLYWYLQNLGQGPELLIRYENEEAVDDSQLPKDRFSAERLKGVDSTLKIQPAELGDSAVYLCASSPGTDTQYFGPGTRLTVL.